This TCR beta chain was sequenced during a study of blood T cell repertoires in COVID-19. Study context: From T cells, B-cell-depleted T cells, or PBMCs came the material, which was cDNA or gDNA.

Per germline, CDR1 MNHEY and CDR2 SMNVEV (reference sequence). The CDR3 extends over 17 amino acids. V shed 3 bases, J shed 4 bases, and the junction held 10 bases outside the gene matches. This study enrolled people aged roughly 18 to 90 from roughly 24 US geographic areas. Only in-frame clones appear in the TCRdb table, and some are missing; sequencing was by immunoSEQ multiplex PCR. The sample has approximately 390,000 clones, nearly 90% seen once. The sequenced material came from PBMCs or T cells enriched from blood (not recorded which). The rearrangement links TRBV27 to TRBJ2-3, with 10 bases matching TRBD1. The clonotype originates from a woman between 40 and 55 years old with acute COVID-19. The CDR3 DNA sequence: TGTGCCAGCAGTTTGGGACAGGGGTTTCATTGGGCAGATACGCAGTATTTT. This encodes CASSLGQGFHWADTQYF.